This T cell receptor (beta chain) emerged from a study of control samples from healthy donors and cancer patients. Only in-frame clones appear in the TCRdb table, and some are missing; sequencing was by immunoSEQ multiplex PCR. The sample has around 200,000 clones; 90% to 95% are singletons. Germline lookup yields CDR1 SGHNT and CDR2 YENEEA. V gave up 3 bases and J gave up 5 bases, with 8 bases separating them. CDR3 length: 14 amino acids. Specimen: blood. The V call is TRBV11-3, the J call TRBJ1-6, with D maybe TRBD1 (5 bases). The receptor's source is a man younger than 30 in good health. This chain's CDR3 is CASSFDSNNSPLHF. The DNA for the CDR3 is TGTGCCAGCAGCTTTGACAGCAATAATTCACCCCTCCACTTT.